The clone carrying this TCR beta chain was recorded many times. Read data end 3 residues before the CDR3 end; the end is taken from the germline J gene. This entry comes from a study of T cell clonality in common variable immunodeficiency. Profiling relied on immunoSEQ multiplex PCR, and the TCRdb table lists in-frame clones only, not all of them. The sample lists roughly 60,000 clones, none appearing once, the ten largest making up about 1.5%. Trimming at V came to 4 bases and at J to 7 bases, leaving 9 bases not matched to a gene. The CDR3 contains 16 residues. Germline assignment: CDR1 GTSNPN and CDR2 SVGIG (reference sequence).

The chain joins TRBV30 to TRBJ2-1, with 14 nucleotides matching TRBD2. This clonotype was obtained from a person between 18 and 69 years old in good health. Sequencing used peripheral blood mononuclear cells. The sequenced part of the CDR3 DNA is TGTGCCTGGACCCTCGGACTAGCGGGAGGCGGAAATGAG. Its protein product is CAWTLGLAGGGNE. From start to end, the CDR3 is CAWTLGLAGGGNEQFF.